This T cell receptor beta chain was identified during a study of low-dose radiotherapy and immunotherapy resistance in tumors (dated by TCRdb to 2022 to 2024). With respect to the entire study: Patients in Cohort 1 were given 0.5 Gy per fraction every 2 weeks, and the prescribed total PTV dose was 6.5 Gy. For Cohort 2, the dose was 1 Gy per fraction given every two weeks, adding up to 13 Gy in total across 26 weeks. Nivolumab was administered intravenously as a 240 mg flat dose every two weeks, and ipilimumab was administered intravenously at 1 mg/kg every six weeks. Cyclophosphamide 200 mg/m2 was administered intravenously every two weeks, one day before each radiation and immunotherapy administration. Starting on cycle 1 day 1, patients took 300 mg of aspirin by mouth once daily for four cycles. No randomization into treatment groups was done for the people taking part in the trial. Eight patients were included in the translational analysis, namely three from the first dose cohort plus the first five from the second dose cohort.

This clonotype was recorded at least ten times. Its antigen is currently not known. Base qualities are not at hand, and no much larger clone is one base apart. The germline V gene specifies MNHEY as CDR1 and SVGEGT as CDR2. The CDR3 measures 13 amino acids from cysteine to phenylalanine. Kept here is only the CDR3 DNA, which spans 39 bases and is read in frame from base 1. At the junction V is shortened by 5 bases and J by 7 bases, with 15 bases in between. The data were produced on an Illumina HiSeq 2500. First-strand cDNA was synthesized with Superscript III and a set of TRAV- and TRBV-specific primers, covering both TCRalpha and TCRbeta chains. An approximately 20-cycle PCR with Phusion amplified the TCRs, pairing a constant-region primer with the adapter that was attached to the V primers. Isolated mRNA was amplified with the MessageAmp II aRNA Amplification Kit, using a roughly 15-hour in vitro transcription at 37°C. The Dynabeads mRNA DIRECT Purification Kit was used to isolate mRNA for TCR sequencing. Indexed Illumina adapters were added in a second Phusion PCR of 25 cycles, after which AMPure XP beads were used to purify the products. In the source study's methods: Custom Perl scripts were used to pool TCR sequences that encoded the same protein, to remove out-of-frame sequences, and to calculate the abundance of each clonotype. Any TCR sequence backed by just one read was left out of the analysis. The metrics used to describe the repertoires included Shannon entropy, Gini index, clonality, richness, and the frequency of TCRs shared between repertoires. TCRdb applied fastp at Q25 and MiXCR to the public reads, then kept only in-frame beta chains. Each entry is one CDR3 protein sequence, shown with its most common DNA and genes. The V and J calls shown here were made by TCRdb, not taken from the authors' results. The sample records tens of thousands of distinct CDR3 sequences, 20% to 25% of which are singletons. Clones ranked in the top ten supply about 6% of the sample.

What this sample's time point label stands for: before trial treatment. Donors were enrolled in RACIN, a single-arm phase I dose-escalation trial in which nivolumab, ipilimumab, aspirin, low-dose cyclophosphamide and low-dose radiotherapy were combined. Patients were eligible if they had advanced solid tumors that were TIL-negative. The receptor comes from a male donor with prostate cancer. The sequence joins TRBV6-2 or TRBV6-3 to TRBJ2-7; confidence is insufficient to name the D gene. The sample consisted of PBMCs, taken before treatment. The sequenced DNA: TGTGCCAGCAGTGAGCGACAAGAAGGGGAGCAGTACTTC. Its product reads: CASSERQEGEQYF.